A selection of T cell receptor beta chains follows, all from one sample in a study of blood T cell repertoires in COVID-19. Repertoires were generated with immunoSEQ multiplex PCR, while TCRdb's copy carries only in-frame clones and drops some. The sample includes about 21,000 clones, about 85% of them seen just once. Sequences were obtained from peripheral blood. The receptors were sampled from a human donor with active COVID-19. The donor label of this sample is uncertain. Each CDR3 is given with its conserved first and last residue. The order of the fields is J gene, D gene, V gene, clone size, CDR3 protein, CDR3 DNA. A D gene is named only where the DNA matches it firmly. Size is omitted from some rows. Given values are once, few, many or a class for expanded clones.

TRBJ2-7	NA	TRBV19	medium-sized	CASSIAGINEQYF	TGTGCCAGTAGTATAGCAGGGATCAACGAGCAGTACTTC
TRBJ1-4	TRBD1	TRBV5-1	NA	CASSLTGDNKKLFF	TGCGCCAGCAGCTTGACAGGGGATAATAAAAAACTGTTTTTT
TRBJ2-7	NA	TRBV2	once	CASSLSSYEQYF	TGTGCCAGCAGCCTCAGCTCCTACGAGCAGTACTTC
TRBJ2-7	TRBD2	TRBV4-2	NA	CASSQAGTTYEQYF	TGTGCCAGCAGCCAGGCCGGGACTACCTACGAGCAGTACTTC
TRBJ1-6	NA	TRBV5-1	few	CASSSQGSNSPLHF	TGCGCCAGCAGCTCACAGGGTTCAAATTCACCCCTCCACTTT
TRBJ1-6	TRBD1	TRBV19	NA	CASSTDRAPESLLHF	TGTGCCAGTAGTACAGACAGGGCCCCCGAGTCGCTCCTCCACTTT
TRBJ2-5	TRBD2	TRBV9	NA	CASSPPQTSPETQYF	TGTGCCAGCAGCCCCCCCCAGACTAGCCCGGAGACCCAGTACTTC
TRBJ1-5	NA	TRBV19	NA	CASSIRQENQPQHF	TGTGCCAGTAGTATCAGACAGGAGAATCAGCCCCAGCATTTT
TRBJ1-2	NA	TRBV27	NA	CASSLGGPSQRYGYTF	TGTGCCAGCAGTTTGGGGGGACCCTCCCAGCGTTATGGCTACACCTTC
TRBJ2-3	TRBD2	TRBV7-3	NA	CASSQGTSGRAGDTQYF	TGTGCCAGCAGCCAAGGGACTAGCGGGAGGGCTGGGGATACGCAGTATTTT